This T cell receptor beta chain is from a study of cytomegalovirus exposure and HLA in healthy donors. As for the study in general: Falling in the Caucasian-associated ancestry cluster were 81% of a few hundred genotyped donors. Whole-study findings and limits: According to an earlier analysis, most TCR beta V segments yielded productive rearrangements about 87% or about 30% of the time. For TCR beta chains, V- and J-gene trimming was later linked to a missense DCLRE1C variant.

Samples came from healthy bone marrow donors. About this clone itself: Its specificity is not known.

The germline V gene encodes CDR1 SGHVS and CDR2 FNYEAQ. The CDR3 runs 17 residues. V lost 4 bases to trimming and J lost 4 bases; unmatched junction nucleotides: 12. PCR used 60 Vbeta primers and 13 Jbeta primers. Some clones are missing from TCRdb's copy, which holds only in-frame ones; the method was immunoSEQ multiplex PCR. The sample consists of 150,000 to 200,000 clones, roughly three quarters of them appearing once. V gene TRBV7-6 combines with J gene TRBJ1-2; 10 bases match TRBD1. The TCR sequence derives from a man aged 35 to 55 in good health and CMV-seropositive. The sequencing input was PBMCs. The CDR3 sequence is CASSSQGLGQGFYGYTF. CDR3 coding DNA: TGTGCCAGCAGCTCCCAAGGCTTGGGACAGGGGTTCTATGGCTACACCTTC.